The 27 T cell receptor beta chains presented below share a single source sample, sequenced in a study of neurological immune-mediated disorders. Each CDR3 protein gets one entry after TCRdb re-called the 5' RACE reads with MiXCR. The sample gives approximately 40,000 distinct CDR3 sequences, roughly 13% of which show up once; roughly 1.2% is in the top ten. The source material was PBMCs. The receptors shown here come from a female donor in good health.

CDR3 in DNA: TGTGCCAGCAGTCGGTGGAGCGGCGCAGATACGCAGTATTTT. It yields the protein CASSRWSGADTQYF. This chain links TRBV6-2 or TRBV6-3 with TRBJ2-3, with a weak D call TRBD2 (5 bases). This CDR3 has 14 residues. The germline gives CDR1 MNHEY, CDR2 SVGEGT. V was shortened by 5 bases and J by 4 bases, with 13 bases between the two germline ends.

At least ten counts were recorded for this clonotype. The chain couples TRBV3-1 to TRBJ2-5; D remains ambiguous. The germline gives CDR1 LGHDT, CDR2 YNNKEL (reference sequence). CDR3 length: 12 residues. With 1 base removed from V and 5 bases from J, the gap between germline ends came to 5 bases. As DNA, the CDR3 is TGTGCCAGCAGCCAAGCCTTCGAGACCCAGTACTTC. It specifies CASSQAFETQYF.

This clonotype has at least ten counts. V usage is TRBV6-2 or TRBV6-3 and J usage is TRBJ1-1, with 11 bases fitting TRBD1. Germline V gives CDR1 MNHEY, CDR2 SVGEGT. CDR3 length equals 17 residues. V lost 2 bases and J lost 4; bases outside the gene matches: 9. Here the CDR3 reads CASSYLRDRGAVTEAFF. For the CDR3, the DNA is TGTGCCAGCAGTTACCTCCGGGACAGGGGGGCCGTCACTGAAGCTTTCTTT.

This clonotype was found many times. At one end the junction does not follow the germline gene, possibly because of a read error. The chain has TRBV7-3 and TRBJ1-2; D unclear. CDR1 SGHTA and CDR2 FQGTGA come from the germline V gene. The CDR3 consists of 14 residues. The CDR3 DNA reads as TGTGCCAGCAGCTACGCCAGGCCTAACGATGGCTACACCTTC. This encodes CASSYARPNDGYTF.

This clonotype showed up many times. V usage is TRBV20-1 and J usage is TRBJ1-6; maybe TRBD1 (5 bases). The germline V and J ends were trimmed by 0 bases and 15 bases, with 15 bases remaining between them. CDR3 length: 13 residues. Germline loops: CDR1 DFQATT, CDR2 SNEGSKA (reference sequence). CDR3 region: CSARDTQGGFLHF. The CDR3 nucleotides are TGCAGTGCTAGAGACACGCAGGGAGGATTCCTCCACTTT.

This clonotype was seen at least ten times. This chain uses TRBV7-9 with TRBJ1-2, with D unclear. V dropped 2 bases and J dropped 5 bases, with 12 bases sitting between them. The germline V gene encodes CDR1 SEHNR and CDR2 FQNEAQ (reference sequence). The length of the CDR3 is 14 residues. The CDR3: CASSLSEQSYGYTF. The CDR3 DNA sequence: TGTGCCAGCAGCTTATCCGAACAGAGTTATGGCTACACCTTC. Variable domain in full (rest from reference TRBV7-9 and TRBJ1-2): DTGVSQNPRHKITKRGQNVTFRCDPISEHNRLYWYRQTLGQGPEFLTYFQNEAQLEKSRLLSDRFSAERPKGSFSTLEIQRTEQGDSAMYLCASSLSEQSYGYTFGSGTRLTVV.

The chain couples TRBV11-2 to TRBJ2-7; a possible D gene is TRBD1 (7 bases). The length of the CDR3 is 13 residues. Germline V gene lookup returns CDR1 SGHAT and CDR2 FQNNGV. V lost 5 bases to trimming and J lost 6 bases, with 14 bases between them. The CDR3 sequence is CASSIRQGGEQYF. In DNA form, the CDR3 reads TGTGCCAGCAGCATCCGACAGGGAGGCGAGCAGTACTTC.

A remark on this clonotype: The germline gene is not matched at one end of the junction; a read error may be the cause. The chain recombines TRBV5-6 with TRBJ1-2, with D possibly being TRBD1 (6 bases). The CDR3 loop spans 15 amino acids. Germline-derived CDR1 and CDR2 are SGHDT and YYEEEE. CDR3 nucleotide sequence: TGTGCCAGCAACTTGGGGGTCGGGGGGGCTCATTGCTACACCTTC. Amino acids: CASNLGVGGAHCYTF.

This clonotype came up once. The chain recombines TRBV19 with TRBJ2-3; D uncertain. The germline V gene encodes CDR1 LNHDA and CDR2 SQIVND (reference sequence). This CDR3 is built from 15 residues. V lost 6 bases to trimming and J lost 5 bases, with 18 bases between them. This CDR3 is CASSPNSLGEDTQYF. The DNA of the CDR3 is TGTGCCAGTAGCCCCAACTCCCTAGGAGAAGATACGCAGTATTTT.

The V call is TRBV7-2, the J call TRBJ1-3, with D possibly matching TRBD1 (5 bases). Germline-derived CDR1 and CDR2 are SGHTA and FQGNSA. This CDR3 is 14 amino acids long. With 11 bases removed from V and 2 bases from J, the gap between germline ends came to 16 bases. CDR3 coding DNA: TGTGCCGGGGGGAGGGGAACTCCTGGAAACACCATATATTTT. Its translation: CAGGRGTPGNTIYF.

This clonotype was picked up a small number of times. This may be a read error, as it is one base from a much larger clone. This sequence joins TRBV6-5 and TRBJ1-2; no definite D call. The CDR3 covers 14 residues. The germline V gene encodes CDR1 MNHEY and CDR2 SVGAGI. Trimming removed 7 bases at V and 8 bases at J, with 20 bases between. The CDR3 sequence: CASMTTMWNGGYTF. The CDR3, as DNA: TGTGCCAGCATGACGACTATGTGGAACGGAGGCTACACCTTC.

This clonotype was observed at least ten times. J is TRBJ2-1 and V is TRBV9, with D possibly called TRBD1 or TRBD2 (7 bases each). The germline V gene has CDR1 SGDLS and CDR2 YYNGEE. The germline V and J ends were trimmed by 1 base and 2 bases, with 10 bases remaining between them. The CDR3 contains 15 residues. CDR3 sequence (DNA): TGTGCCAGCAGCGTAAGCGGGACAGCCTACAATGAGCAGTTCTTC. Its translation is CASSVSGTAYNEQFF.

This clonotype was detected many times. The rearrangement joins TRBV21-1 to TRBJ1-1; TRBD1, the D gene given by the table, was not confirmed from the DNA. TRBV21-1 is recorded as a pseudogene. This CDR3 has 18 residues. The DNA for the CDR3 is TGTGCCAGCAGCAAAGCCGGGGGACAGGGTTTTATGAACACTGAAGCTTTCTTT. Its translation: CASSKAGGQGFMNTEAFF.

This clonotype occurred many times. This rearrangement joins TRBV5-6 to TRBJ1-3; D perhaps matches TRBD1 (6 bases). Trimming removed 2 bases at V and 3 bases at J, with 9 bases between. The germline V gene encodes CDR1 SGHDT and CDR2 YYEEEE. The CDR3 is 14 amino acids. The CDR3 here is CASSLRGIGNTIYF. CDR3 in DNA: TGTGCCAGCAGCTTAAGGGGGATTGGAAACACCATATATTTT.

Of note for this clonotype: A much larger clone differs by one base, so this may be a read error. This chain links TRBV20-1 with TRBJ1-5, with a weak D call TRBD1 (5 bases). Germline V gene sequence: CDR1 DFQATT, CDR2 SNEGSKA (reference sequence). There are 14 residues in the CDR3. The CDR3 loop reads CSASRVGGNHPQHF. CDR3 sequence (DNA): TGCAGTGCTTCTCGGGTCGGGGGAAATCATCCCCAGCATTTT.

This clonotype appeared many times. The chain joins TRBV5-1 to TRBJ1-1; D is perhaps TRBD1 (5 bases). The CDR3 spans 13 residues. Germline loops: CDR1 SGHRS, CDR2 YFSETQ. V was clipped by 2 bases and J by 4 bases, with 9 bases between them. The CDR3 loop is CASSFSGGTEAFF. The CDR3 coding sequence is TGCGCCAGCAGCTTTAGCGGGGGCACTGAAGCTTTCTTT.

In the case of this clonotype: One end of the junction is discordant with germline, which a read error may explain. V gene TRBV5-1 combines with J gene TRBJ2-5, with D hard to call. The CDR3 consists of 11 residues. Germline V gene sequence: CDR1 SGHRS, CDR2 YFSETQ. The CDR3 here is CASCLEETQYF. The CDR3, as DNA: TGCGCCAGCTGCTTAGAAGAGACACAGTACTTC.

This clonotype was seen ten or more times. The CDR3 DNA is TGTGCCAGCAGCACAGGTAGCTCCTATAATTCACCCCTCCACTTT. This encodes CASSTGSSYNSPLHF. This chain connects TRBV7-9 to TRBJ1-6, with D maybe TRBD1 (5 bases). In germline, CDR1 is SEHNR, CDR2 FQNEAQ (reference sequence). This CDR3 spans 15 amino acids. V lost 5 bases and J lost 0, with 8 bases in between.

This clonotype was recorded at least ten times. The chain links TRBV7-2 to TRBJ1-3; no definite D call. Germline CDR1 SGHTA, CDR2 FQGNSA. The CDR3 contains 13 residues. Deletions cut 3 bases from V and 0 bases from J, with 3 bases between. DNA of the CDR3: TGTGCCAGCAGCTTGAACTCTGGAAACACCATATATTTT. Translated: CASSLNSGNTIYF. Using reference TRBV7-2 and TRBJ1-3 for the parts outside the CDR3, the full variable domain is GAGVSQSPSNKVTEKGKDVELRCDPISGHTALYWYRQSLGQGLEFLIYFQGNSAPDKSGLPSDRFSAERTGGSVSTLTIQRTQQEDSAVYLCASSLNSGNTIYFGEGSWLTVV.

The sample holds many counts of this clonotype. The CDR3 sequence is CSASKIVYEQYF. As DNA, the CDR3 is TGCAGTGCTAGTAAGATAGTCTACGAGCAGTACTTC. The chain has TRBV20-1 and TRBJ2-7; D is unclear. This CDR3 has 12 residues. Trimming stripped 3 bases from V and 3 bases from J, with 9 bases between. CDR1 DFQATT and CDR2 SNEGSKA come from the germline V gene (reference sequence).

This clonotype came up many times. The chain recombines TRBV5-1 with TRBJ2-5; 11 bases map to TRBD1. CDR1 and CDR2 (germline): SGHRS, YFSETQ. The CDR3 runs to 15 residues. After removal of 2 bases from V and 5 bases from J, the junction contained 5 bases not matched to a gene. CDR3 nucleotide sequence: TGCGCCAGCAGCTTACGGACAGGGGGCTTGGAGACCCAGTACTTC. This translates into CASSLRTGGLETQYF.

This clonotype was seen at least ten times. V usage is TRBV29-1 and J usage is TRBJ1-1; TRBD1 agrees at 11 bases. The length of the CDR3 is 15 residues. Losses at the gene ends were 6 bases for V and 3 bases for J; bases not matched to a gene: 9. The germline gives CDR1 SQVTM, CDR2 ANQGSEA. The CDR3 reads CSVGADRGLDTEAFF. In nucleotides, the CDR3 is TGCAGCGTGGGGGCGGACAGGGGGCTTGACACTGAAGCTTTCTTT.

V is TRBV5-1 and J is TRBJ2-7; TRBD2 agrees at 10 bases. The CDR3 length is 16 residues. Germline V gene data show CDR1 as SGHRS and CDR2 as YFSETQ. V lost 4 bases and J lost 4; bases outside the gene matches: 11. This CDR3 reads CASSDRSSSGSYEQYF. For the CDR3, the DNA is TGCGCCAGCAGCGATCGGTCCTCTAGCGGGAGTTACGAGCAGTACTTC.

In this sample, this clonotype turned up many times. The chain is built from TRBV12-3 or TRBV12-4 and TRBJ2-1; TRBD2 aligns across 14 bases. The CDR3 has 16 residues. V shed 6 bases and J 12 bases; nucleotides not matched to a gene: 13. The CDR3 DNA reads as TGTGCCAGCAGCGCCCGACTAGCGGGAGGGCCTTACGGGCAGTTCTTC. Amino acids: CASSARLAGGPYGQFF.

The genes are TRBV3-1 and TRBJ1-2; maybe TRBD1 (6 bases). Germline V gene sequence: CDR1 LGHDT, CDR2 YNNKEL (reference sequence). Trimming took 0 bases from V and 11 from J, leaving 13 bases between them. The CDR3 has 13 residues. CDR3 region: CASSQEGGIGYTF. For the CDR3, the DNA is TGTGCCAGCAGCCAAGAAGGGGGGATTGGGTACACCTTC.

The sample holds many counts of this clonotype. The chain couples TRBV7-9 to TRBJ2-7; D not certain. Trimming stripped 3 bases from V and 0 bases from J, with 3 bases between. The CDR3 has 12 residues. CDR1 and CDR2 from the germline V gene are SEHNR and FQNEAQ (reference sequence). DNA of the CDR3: TGTGCCAGCAGCTTGATCTCCTACGAGCAGTACTTC. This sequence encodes CASSLISYEQYF.

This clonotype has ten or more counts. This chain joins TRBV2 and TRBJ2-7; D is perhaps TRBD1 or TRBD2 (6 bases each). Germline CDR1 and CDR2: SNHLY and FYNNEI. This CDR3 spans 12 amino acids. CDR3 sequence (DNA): TGTGGAGCGAGGAGGGGGGCCTACGAGCAGTACTTC. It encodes CGARRGAYEQYF.